The 11 T cell receptor beta chains below were found in one sample sequenced in a study of human T cells and chemical hapten exposure. One entry per CDR3 protein, called by TCRdb with MiXCR from the RACE reads. The profile shows about 84,000 distinct CDR3 sequences, about a tenth of them singletons. Regarding time point: patch test 2, 6 weeks after DPC sensitization. Treatment defined: therapeutic diphenylcyclopropenone sensitization with weekly scalp DPC. Material: whole blood, obtained in connection with sensitization to the hapten diphenylcyclopropenone (DPC). The receptor source for this set is a woman aged 30 to 39 with alopecia areata. Some clones in this sample may be carry-over from other donors' samples.

This clonotype was seen only a few times. The chain links TRBV12-3 or TRBV12-4 to TRBJ2-1, with 7 bases identical to TRBD1. The CDR3 loop spans 16 amino acids. V dropped 6 bases and J dropped 0; count of bases not matched to a gene: 8. The CDR3 bases are TGTGCCAGCAGGGGGACCCGGGACAGCTCCTACAATGAGCAGTTCTTC. Translating it yields CASRGTRDSSYNEQFF.

The J gene is TRBJ2-7, the V gene TRBV7-2, with unresolved D. V was cut by 4 bases and J by 3 bases, with 16 bases left in between. The CDR3 is made up of 15 amino acids. Germline assignment: CDR1 SGHTA and CDR2 FQGNSA. DNA of the CDR3: TGTGCCAGCAGCTACGGTGGGCGGCAGAGCTACGAGCAGTACTTC. Encoded protein: CASSYGGRQSYEQYF.

At least ten counts were recorded for this clonotype. CDR3 nucleotide sequence: TGTGCCAGCAGCGTAGGTCCTAGCGGAACCTACGAGCAGTACTTC. Residues: CASSVGPSGTYEQYF. The chain recombines TRBV9 with TRBJ2-7; 7 bases map to TRBD2. V shed 0 bases, J shed 2 bases, and the junction held 5 bases outside the gene matches. There are 15 residues in the CDR3. The germline CDR1 and CDR2 sequences are SGDLS and YYNGEE.

This clonotype was detected many times. The rearrangement uses TRBV6-6 and TRBJ1-5; D is unclear. Trimming removed 0 bases from V and 4 bases from J, with 10 bases in between. CDR3 length equals 15 residues. In germline, CDR1 is MNHNY, CDR2 SVGAGI (reference sequence). The CDR3 nucleotides are TGTGCCAGCAGTTACTCTAGAGACGGTAATCAGCCCCAGCATTTT. Its translation: CASSYSRDGNQPQHF.

This clonotype was counted many times. The chain uses TRBV12-3 or TRBV12-4 and TRBJ2-6; D is perhaps TRBD2 (5 bases). CDR3 size: 16 residues. V was cut by 1 base and J by 2 bases, with 9 bases left in between. The chain's CDR3 is CASSLVPGTGANVLTF. As DNA, the CDR3 is TGTGCCAGCAGTTTAGTACCGGGAACTGGGGCCAACGTCCTGACTTTC.

This clonotype turned up a few times. CDR3 coding DNA: TGTGCCAGCTCACCACTCCCGGGACAGGGTAACTATGGCTACACCTTC. This sequence encodes CASSPLPGQGNYGYTF. This chain joins TRBV18 and TRBJ1-2; 9 bases align to TRBD1. The J segment lost 1 base and the V segment lost 1 base, leaving 4 bases of the junction unmatched. The CDR3 spans 16 residues. CDR1 is KGHSH and CDR2 is LQKENI in the germline V gene. The full variable domain, rest sourced from reference TRBV18 and TRBJ1-2, is NAGVMQNPRHLVRRRGQEARLRCSPMKGHSHVYWYRQLPEEGLKFMVYLQKENIIDESGMPKERFSAEFPKEGPSILRIQQVVRGDSAAYFCASSPLPGQGNYGYTFGSGTRLTVV.

This clonotype has ten or more counts. The chain links TRBV7-9 to TRBJ1-1; TRBD1 might be the D (5 bases). The CDR3 loop spans 16 amino acids. Germline loops: CDR1 SEHNR, CDR2 FQNEAQ (reference sequence). The germline V and J ends were trimmed by 5 bases and 2 bases, with 18 bases remaining between them. The CDR3 is CASSPRGTGRNTEAFF. In DNA form, the CDR3 reads TGTGCCAGCAGCCCACGCGGGACGGGTCGTAACACTGAAGCTTTCTTT.

This clonotype turned up a few times. The chain joins TRBV6-5 to TRBJ1-2; D possibly corresponds to TRBD1 (5 bases). V dropped 0 bases and J dropped 6 bases, with 20 bases sitting between them. Germline V gene sequence: CDR1 MNHEY, CDR2 SVGAGI. This CDR3 spans 17 amino acids. CDR3 sequence (DNA): TGTGCCAGCAGTTACTCCCATCTGGGACCCATCTTGAATGGCTACACCTTC. This sequence encodes CASSYSHLGPILNGYTF.

The table lists this clonotype with a few counts. The chain links TRBV5-6 to TRBJ2-7; D gene uncertain. This CDR3 is 16 amino acids long. Germline V lookup: CDR1 SGHDT, CDR2 YYEEEE. V was cut by 0 bases and J by 6 bases, with 19 bases left in between. This CDR3 reads CASSLGSRKTLPEQYF. The CDR3 DNA reads as TGTGCCAGCAGCTTGGGTTCGAGGAAAACGCTTCCCGAGCAGTACTTC.

This clonotype occurred many times. The V and J genes are TRBV3-1 and TRBJ2-7; 8 bases agree with TRBD1. This CDR3 has 14 amino acids. The junction had 6 bases not matched to a gene; V was cut back by 1 base and J by 7 bases. Germline CDR1 reads LGHDT; CDR2 reads YNNKEL (reference sequence). This CDR3 reads CASSQGTGFGEQYF. CDR3 nucleotide sequence: TGTGCCAGCAGCCAAGGGACAGGGTTTGGAGAGCAGTACTTC.

This chain connects TRBV7-9 to TRBJ2-5, with TRBD1 matching 7 bases. Germline V gene data show CDR1 as SEHNR and CDR2 as FQNEAQ (reference sequence). The CDR3 sequence is 15 residues long. Trimming removed 3 bases from V and 0 bases from J; junction bases left unmatched: 4. This chain's CDR3 is CASSFTGQHQETQYF. CDR3 bases: TGTGCCAGCAGCTTTACGGGACAGCACCAAGAGACCCAGTACTTC.